This TCR beta chain was recovered during a study of Tregs in tolerant kidney transplant recipients. Overall study results and limits: Findings come from small patient numbers and require larger validation. Nucleotide sequences could not be compared across some patients' samples due to primer changes.

Generated by immunoSEQ multiplex PCR, the TCRdb table keeps only in-frame clones and is missing some. The profile shows 100,000 to 120,000 clones, 90% of them singletons. Germline CDR1 is ENHRY and CDR2 is SYGVKD. This CDR3 comprises 14 residues. The junction had 10 bases not matched to a gene; V was cut back by 10 bases and J by 5 bases. In the case of this clone: What it recognizes is unknown.

Sequencing was performed on CD4+ T cells from blood, taken before the transplant. This chain connects TRBV10-3 to TRBJ2-1; 8 positions match TRBD2. The receptor comes from a human donor who received a combined kidney and bone marrow transplant. The CDR3: CATMASGGDNEQFF. The CDR3 nucleotides are TGTGCCACCATGGCAAGCGGGGGAGACAATGAGCAGTTCTTC.